The 27 T cell receptor beta chains presented below share a single source sample, sequenced in a study of T cell responses to AZD1222 COVID-19 vaccine. The method was immunoSEQ multiplex PCR; TCRdb's version includes in-frame clones alone and lacks a portion of them. The sample lists some 150,000 clones, 75% to 90% occurring once. Sequences were derived from peripheral blood, sampled after recovery from COVID-19. The source of these receptors is an adult who had recovered from COVID-19.

The rearrangement links TRBV6-6 to TRBJ1-2; TRBD1 matches 8 bases. Germline V lookup: CDR1 MNHNY, CDR2 SVGAGI (reference sequence). The V and J ends lost 11 bases and 4 bases, in that order; junction bases with no gene match: 9. The CDR3 is 13 residues long. CDR3 in amino acids: CAGSGQAGYGYTF. CDR3 DNA: TGTGCCGGGTCGGGACAGGCGGGCTATGGCTACACCTTC.

The rearrangement uses TRBV2 and TRBJ2-1; 7 nucleotides agree with TRBD2. V was pared by 7 bases and J by 0 bases, with 6 bases of the junction left unmatched. The CDR3 covers 15 residues. Germline V lookup: CDR1 SNHLY, CDR2 FYNNEI. CDR3 nucleotides: TGTGCCAGCACTCGGTCGGGGGGCTCCTACAATGAGCAGTTCTTC. Protein sequence: CASTRSGGSYNEQFF.

The chain has TRBV7-9 and TRBJ2-3, with TRBD1 as a possible D gene (5 bases). Per germline, CDR1 SEHNR and CDR2 FQNEAQ (reference sequence). Trimming pared 9 bases from V and 4 bases from J, leaving 14 bases between. The length of the CDR3 is 13 residues. CDR3 protein: CASGHRDPDTQYF. The CDR3 nucleotides are TGTGCCAGTGGACACCGCGACCCAGATACGCAGTATTTT.

This CDR3 reads CASSFREEQFF. The CDR3, as DNA: TGTGCCAGCAGTTTCCGGGAAGAGCAGTTCTTC. J is TRBJ2-1 and V is TRBV27; perhaps TRBD2 as D (5 bases). The CDR3 sequence is 11 residues long. Trimming removed 3 bases at V and 10 bases at J, with 7 bases between. Germline CDR1 is MNHEY and CDR2 is SMNVEV (reference sequence).

The rearrangement joins TRBV19 to TRBJ1-5, with D tentatively TRBD1 (6 bases). The CDR3 is made up of 15 amino acids. Germline V CDR1 and CDR2: LNHDA, SQIVND (reference sequence). V lost 7 bases and J lost 4, with 17 bases in between. The CDR3 sequence is CASTPRGSGNQPQHF. The CDR3 DNA is TGTGCCAGTACCCCGAGGGGGTCAGGGAATCAGCCCCAGCATTTT.

This chain uses TRBV6-7 with TRBJ2-6, with 8 bases matching TRBD1. TRBV6-7 is designated an ORF whose function remains uncertain. The length of the CDR3 is 17 residues. V gave up 2 bases and J gave up 0 bases; unmatched junction bases: 3. As DNA, the CDR3 is TGTGCCAGCAGTTACGACAGGGGCTACTCTGGGGCCAACGTCCTGACTTTC. Protein sequence: CASSYDRGYSGANVLTF.

The chain uses TRBV5-6 and TRBJ2-2, with unresolved D. Germline lookup yields CDR1 SGHDT and CDR2 YYEEEE. Between the trimmed V and J ends, which lost 2 bases and 7 bases, there was a span of 6 bases. CDR3 size: 12 residues. The CDR3 region is CASSFWVGELFF. For the CDR3, the DNA is TGTGCCAGCAGCTTTTGGGTCGGGGAGCTGTTTTTT.

The rearrangement joins TRBV3-1 (or the pseudogene TRBV3-2) to TRBJ1-3; no clear D gene. CDR1 and CDR2 (germline): LGHDT, YNNKEL (reference sequence). The CDR3 has 15 residues. Deletions cut 1 base from V and 0 bases from J, with 7 bases between. CDR3 DNA: TGTGCCAGCAGCCAAGGGACTGACTCTGGAAACACCATATATTTT. Translated, it gives CASSQGTDSGNTIYF.

The chain combines TRBV6-5 with TRBJ1-2; 7 nucleotides align to TRBD1. J was trimmed by 4 bases and V by 4 bases; bases with no gene match: 6. Germline values: CDR1 MNHEY, CDR2 SVGAGI. The CDR3 is 14 residues long. The chain's CDR3 is CASSSDRAPYGYTF. The DNA for the CDR3 is TGTGCCAGCAGTTCCGACAGGGCTCCCTATGGCTACACCTTC.

V usage is TRBV7-3 and J usage is TRBJ2-5; 12 bases are a match to TRBD2. The CDR3 has 15 amino acids. The V gene's germline CDR1 is SGHTA and CDR2 FQGTGA. V dropped 3 bases and J dropped 5; count of bases not matched to a gene: 4. The CDR3 reads CASSFSSGRAETQYF. DNA for the CDR3: TGTGCCAGCAGCTTCTCTAGCGGGAGGGCTGAGACCCAGTACTTC.

J is TRBJ1-4 and V is TRBV5-1; D is unresolved. In germline, CDR1 is SGHRS, CDR2 YFSETQ. The CDR3 covers 13 residues. Trimming took off 4 bases at V and 4 bases at J, with 8 bases between the two ends. In DNA form, the CDR3 reads TGCGCCAGCAGCGTTAACAGTAATGAAAAACTGTTTTTT. It is translated as CASSVNSNEKLFF.

The genes are TRBV15 and TRBJ2-3, with 9 bases that match TRBD2. V shed 4 bases, J shed 1 base, and the junction held 6 bases outside the gene matches. Germline CDR1 and CDR2: LNHNV and YYDKDF (reference sequence). The CDR3 runs to 16 residues. CDR3 sequence reads: CATSNLRGGGTDTQYF. For the CDR3, the DNA is TGTGCCACCAGCAATTTGCGGGGGGGCGGCACAGATACGCAGTATTTT.

The chain links TRBV6-5 to TRBJ2-7; 8 bases match TRBD1. Germline trimming cut 5 bases from V and 2 bases from J; bases unmatched to any gene: 5. This CDR3 is built from 14 residues. CDR1 and CDR2 from the germline V gene are MNHEY and SVGAGI. CDR3 amino acids: CASSRTQGAYEQYF. The CDR3 nucleotides read TGTGCCAGCAGTCGTACACAGGGGGCCTACGAGCAGTACTTC.

This sequence joins TRBV4-3 and TRBJ2-5, with D perhaps TRBD2 (5 bases). This CDR3 has 15 residues. Germline CDR1 and CDR2: LGHNA and YSLEER. Trimming shortened V by 0 bases and J by 1 base, and 9 bases separated the two germline ends. CDR3 bases: TGCGCCAGCAGCCAAGATCGAGGGTTCCAAGAGACCCAGTACTTC. Its protein product is CASSQDRGFQETQYF.

The V and J genes are TRBV19 and TRBJ1-6; 7 bases map to TRBD1. This CDR3 has 13 amino acids. Per the germline V gene, CDR1 is LNHDA and CDR2 is SQIVND (reference sequence). The V segment lost 5 bases and the J segment 10 bases; nucleotides outside the gene matches: 5. CDR3 DNA sequence: TGTGCCAGTAGTGAGACAGGGTTCTCACCCCTCCACTTT. It is translated as CASSETGFSPLHF. The entire variable domain, with the rest obtained from reference TRBV19 and TRBJ1-6, is as follows: DGGITQSPKYLFRKEGQNVTLSCEQNLNHDAMYWYRQDPGQGLRLIYYSQIVNDFQKGDIAEGYSVSREKKESFPLTVTSAQKNPTAFYLCASSETGFSPLHFGNGTRLTVT.

The chain couples TRBV18 to TRBJ2-1; no definite D call. CDR3 size: 15 residues. Germline CDR1 KGHSH, CDR2 LQKENI. V was cut by 2 bases and J by 6 bases, with 14 bases left in between. The chain's CDR3 is CASSPTEKVGNEQFF. The DNA of the CDR3 is TGTGCCAGCTCACCAACGGAGAAAGTGGGCAATGAGCAGTTCTTC.

The chain uses TRBV5-1 and TRBJ2-5; D gene ambiguous. The V gene lost 2 bases and the J gene lost 2 bases, with 4 bases spanning the gap. CDR3 length equals 12 residues. Germline CDR1 reads SGHRS; CDR2 reads YFSETQ. This chain's CDR3 is CASSLQQETQYF. The CDR3 DNA reads as TGCGCCAGCAGCTTACAGCAAGAGACCCAGTACTTC. The full variable domain, rest sourced from reference TRBV5-1 and TRBJ2-5, is KAGVTQTPRYLIKTRGQQVTLSCSPISGHRSVSWYQQTPGQGLQFLFEYFSETQRNKGNFPGRFSGRQFSNSRSEMNVSTLELGDSALYLCASSLQQETQYFGPGTRLLVL.

The chain recombines TRBV7-8 with TRBJ2-7; no firm D call. The V gene lost 6 bases and the J gene lost 3 bases, with 15 bases spanning the gap. Germline values: CDR1 SGHVS, CDR2 FQNEAQ. CDR3 size: 14 residues. The CDR3 here is CASSQLAWGYEQYF. Here the CDR3 DNA reads TGTGCCAGCAGTCAATTGGCCTGGGGCTACGAGCAGTACTTC. The whole variable domain, remainder taken from reference TRBV7-8 and TRBJ2-7, is GAGVSQSPRYKVAKRGQDVALRCDPISGHVSLFWYQQALGQGPEFLTYFQNEAQLDKSGLPSDRFFAERPEGSVSTLKIQRTQQEDSAVYLCASSQLAWGYEQYFGPGTRLTVT.

This sequence joins TRBV6-5 and TRBJ1-2, with a weak D call TRBD1 (6 bases). The CDR3 totals 13 residues. Trimming left V 1 base short and J 8 bases short, with 11 bases between. CDR1 and CDR2 from the germline V gene are MNHEY and SVGAGI. The CDR3 nucleotides are TGTGCCAGCAGTTACTTCCAGGGGCGAGGCTACACCTTC. Its translation: CASSYFQGRGYTF.

The table lists this clone with a few counts. V and J are TRBV28 and TRBJ1-2; 7 bases fit TRBD1. Germline assignment: CDR1 MDHEN and CDR2 SYDVKM. J was trimmed by 8 bases and V by 3 bases; bases with no gene match: 21. This CDR3 has 18 amino acids. The CDR3 bases are TGTGCCAGCAGTTTTATGATGGGGCGGGACAGTATAGAACCGGGCTACACCTTC. Its translation is CASSFMMGRDSIEPGYTF.

The rearrangement joins TRBV12-5 to TRBJ1-2, with TRBD1 matching 10 bases. This CDR3 has 15 amino acids. Germline V gene lookup returns CDR1 LGHNT and CDR2 FRNRAP. V gave up 4 bases and J gave up 8 bases; unmatched junction bases: 10. The CDR3 is CASGSGYGQGGGYTF. DNA of the CDR3: TGTGCTAGTGGTTCGGGGTACGGACAGGGGGGCGGCTACACCTTC.

The rearrangement links TRBV27 to TRBJ1-4, with TRBD1 identical over 8 bases. Germline V gives CDR1 MNHEY, CDR2 SMNVEV (reference sequence). This CDR3 spans 15 amino acids. J gave up 6 bases and V 4 bases, and 7 bases lay outside the gene matches. The CDR3 DNA reads as TGTGCCAGCAGTTCCAGGACAGGGTGGTATGAAAAACTGTTTTTT. As protein: CASSSRTGWYEKLFF.

The V and J genes are TRBV28 and TRBJ1-5, with D uncertain. The CDR3 has 12 amino acids. The germline V and J ends were trimmed by 1 base and 7 bases, with 5 bases remaining between them. CDR1 is MDHEN, CDR2 SYDVKM, per germline. DNA for the CDR3: TGTGCCAGCAGTTTATTGGGGCAGCCCCAGCATTTT. Translation: CASSLLGQPQHF.

This chain joins TRBV7-2 and TRBJ1-2; tentative D call: TRBD1 (5 bases). With 5 bases removed from V and 1 base from J, the gap between germline ends came to 11 bases. CDR1 and CDR2 from the germline V gene are SGHTA and FQGNSA. This CDR3 is 14 amino acids long. The CDR3 reads CASSAEGFNYGYTF. Written as DNA, the CDR3 is TGTGCCAGCAGCGCGGAGGGGTTTAACTATGGCTACACCTTC.

The V and J genes are TRBV11-2 and TRBJ1-1, with 7 positions matching TRBD1. The CDR3 covers 15 residues. J gave up 3 bases and V 7 bases, and 11 bases lay outside the gene matches. Germline V gene sequence: CDR1 SGHAT, CDR2 FQNNGV. The DNA for the CDR3 is TGTGCCAGCACCAGTCCGGGACAGACTTACACTGAAGCTTTCTTT. Its translation is CASTSPGQTYTEAFF. The entire variable domain, with the rest obtained from reference TRBV11-2 and TRBJ1-1, is as follows: EAGVAQSPRYKIIEKRQSVAFWCNPISGHATLYWYQQILGQGPKLLIQFQNNGVVDDSQLPKDRFSAERLKGVDSTLKIQPAKLEDSAVYLCASTSPGQTYTEAFFGQGTRLTVV.

The chain combines TRBV5-3 with TRBJ2-7, with D perhaps matching TRBD2 (6 bases). TRBV5-3 counts as an open reading frame of uncertain function. The CDR3 consists of 14 residues. The V and J ends lost 2 bases and 2 bases respectively, with 11 bases between them. The CDR3 loop is CARSFPGATYEQYF. CDR3 nucleotides: TGTGCCAGAAGCTTCCCGGGAGCCACCTACGAGCAGTACTTC.

The chain combines TRBV24-1 with TRBJ2-5; 13 bases match TRBD2. The CDR3 runs 18 residues. The germline V gene has CDR1 KGHDR and CDR2 SFDVKD. V trimming: 2 bases; J trimming: 4 bases; junction bases outside the gene matches: 9. This CDR3 reads CATSDSRTSGSFGETQYF. The CDR3 region has the DNA TGTGCCACCAGTGATTCGAGGACTAGCGGGAGTTTTGGAGAGACCCAGTACTTC.